Listed below are T cell receptor beta chains from one sample, sequenced in a study of cytomegalovirus exposure and HLA in healthy donors. Data came from immunoSEQ multiplex PCR; TCRdb stores just in-frame clones and leaves some out. The data contain about 160,000 clones, roughly 80% of them seen just once; the ten biggest clones take up approximately 2.2%. Material for sequencing was PBMCs. These receptors all stem from a male donor in good health and CMV-seronegative. The CDR3 runs from the conserved cysteine through the conserved F or W. D genes are given only for firm matches. For some rows the clone size is stated as once, few or many, or as a class when expanded; others skip it.

abundance	v_gene	j_gene	d_gene	CDR3aa	CDR3nt
NA	TRBV9	TRBJ2-5	NA	CASSVAGHETQYF	TGTGCCAGCAGCGTAGCAGGGCACGAGACCCAGTACTTC
NA	TRBV7-9	TRBJ2-7	NA	CASSLSRAAAHTLEQYF	TGTGCCAGCAGCCTATCTAGGGCAGCGGCCCATACGTTGGAGCAGTACTTC
once	TRBV7-9	TRBJ2-7	NA	CASSPPPGLPSYEQYF	TGTGCCAGCAGCCCCCCCCCAGGACTACCCTCCTACGAGCAGTACTTC
NA	TRBV5-4	TRBJ2-3	NA	CASSPLAETTDTQYF	TGTGCCAGCAGCCCCCTTGCGGAGACCACAGATACGCAGTATTTT
NA	TRBV14	TRBJ2-7	NA	CASSQGLGTYEQYF	TGTGCCAGCAGCCAAGGCCTAGGCACCTACGAGCAGTACTTC
NA	TRBV6-5	TRBJ1-2	TRBD1	CASNGQGAGSYGYTF	TGTGCCAGCAACGGACAGGGGGCTGGATCCTATGGCTACACCTTC
NA	TRBV29-1	TRBJ2-7	TRBD2	CSVEVTSGYEQYF	TGCAGCGTTGAAGTGACTAGCGGTTACGAGCAGTACTTC
NA	TRBV18	TRBJ2-2	TRBD2	CASSPMGGIPGELFF	TGTGCCAGCTCACCGATGGGAGGGATCCCCGGGGAGCTGTTTTTT
once	TRBV9	TRBJ2-7	TRBD2	CASSTRGGFYEQYF	TGTGCCAGCAGCACCCGCGGGGGGTTCTACGAGCAGTACTTC
NA	TRBV9	TRBJ1-2	TRBD1	CASSVTGANSGYTF	TGTGCCAGCAGCGTAACAGGGGCGAACAGTGGCTACACCTTC
NA	TRBV7-7	TRBJ2-7	NA	CASSFSTHPVGGPSNYEQYF	TGTGCTAGCAGCTTCTCTACTCACCCTGTGGGGGGACCATCAAACTACGAGCAGTACTTC
once	TRBV28	TRBJ2-7	NA	CASSSVGGTYSYEQYF	TGTGCCAGCAGTTCCGTAGGGGGTACTTACTCCTACGAGCAGTACTTC
NA	TRBV9	TRBJ2-5	TRBD1	CASSVDATGIETQYF	TGTGCCAGCAGCGTAGACGCGACAGGGATCGAGACCCAGTACTTC
NA	TRBV19	TRBJ1-5	TRBD1	CASSSGQGANNQPQHF	TGTGCCAGTAGTTCCGGACAGGGGGCCAACAATCAGCCCCAGCATTTT
once	TRBV29-1	TRBJ2-1	TRBD2	CSEGTSGDGKQFF	TGCAGCGAGGGGACTAGCGGGGACGGGAAGCAGTTCTTC
NA	TRBV2	TRBJ2-1	TRBD2	CASSGGLAGHNEQFF	TGTGCCAGCAGTGGGGGACTAGCGGGGCACAATGAGCAGTTCTTC
once	TRBV7-9	TRBJ2-4	NA	CASSPPRGPLAKNIQYF	TGTGCCAGCAGCCCCCCCAGGGGACCCCTAGCCAAAAACATTCAGTACTTC
NA	TRBV29-1	TRBJ2-3	NA	CSVGAGAGTYTDTQYF	TGCAGCGTTGGAGCGGGTGCCGGGACTTACACAGATACGCAGTATTTT
NA	TRBV30	TRBJ2-5	TRBD1	CAWTRDRQETQYF	TGTGCCTGGACTAGGGACAGACAAGAGACCCAGTACTTC
once	TRBV18	TRBJ1-4	NA	CASSPPTSTGREKLFF	TGTGCCAGCTCACCACCGACATCAACAGGGCGAGAAAAACTGTTTTTT
NA	TRBV9	TRBJ1-1	NA	CASSVAGDTEAFF	TGTGCCAGCAGCGTAGCAGGGGACACTGAAGCTTTCTTT
NA	TRBV19	TRBJ2-7	NA	CASSEYPSYEQYF	TGTGCCAGTTCTGAGTATCCCTCCTACGAGCAGTACTTC
NA	TRBV19	TRBJ2-3	TRBD2	CASSILADHTDTQYF	TGTGCCAGTAGTATACTAGCGGACCACACAGATACGCAGTATTTT
NA	TRBV20-1	TRBJ2-5	NA	CSAIRGTQYF	TGCAGTGCTATACGAGGGACCCAGTACTTC
NA	TRBV28	TRBJ2-7	NA	CASSSLIAYEQYF	TGTGCCAGCAGTTCGCTAATCGCCTACGAGCAGTACTTC
NA	TRBV29-1	TRBJ1-1	NA	CSVESEAEAFF	TGCAGCGTTGAATCGGAGGCTGAAGCTTTCTTT
few	TRBV2	TRBJ2-6	TRBD2	CASSETISGGRGGANVLTF	TGTGCCAGCAGTGAAACCATTAGCGGGGGGAGAGGTGGGGCCAACGTCCTGACTTTC
few	TRBV28	TRBJ1-1	NA	CASRLRTVSTEAFF	TGTGCCAGCAGGCTCAGGACTGTTTCCACTGAAGCTTTCTTT
NA	TRBV21-1	TRBJ1-3	NA	CASTTRDRSNRGNTIYF	TGTGCCAGCACCACCCGGGACAGAAGTAATCGGGGAAACACCATATATTTT
few	TRBV4-3	TRBJ1-2	NA	CASSPSHGNGYTF	TGCGCCAGCAGCCCGAGCCACGGGAATGGCTACACCTTC
NA	TRBV7-8	TRBJ1-4	TRBD1	CASSLLGQLNEKLFF	TGTGCCAGCAGCTTGCTGGGACAGCTTAATGAAAAACTGTTTTTT
once	TRBV9	TRBJ2-3	NA	CASSPRGGMTTDTQYF	TGTGCCAGCAGTCCTAGGGGGGGGATGACGACAGATACGCAGTATTTT
NA	TRBV4-3	TRBJ2-7	TRBD2	CASSQQTAGTSFDEQYF	TGCGCCAGCAGCCAACAAACAGCCGGGACTAGTTTCGACGAGCAGTACTTC
NA	TRBV5-4	TRBJ2-5	NA	CASSLARTQETQYF	TGTGCCAGCAGCTTGGCCAGAACCCAAGAGACCCAGTACTTC
NA	TRBV19	TRBJ1-5	TRBD1	CASSTRQGRYSNQPQHF	TGTGCCAGTAGTACCCGACAGGGCCGATATAGCAATCAGCCCCAGCATTTT
NA	TRBV19	TRBJ2-7	NA	CASSIDGRYEQYF	TGTGCCAGTAGTATTGATGGGAGGTACGAGCAGTACTTC
NA	TRBV10-3	TRBJ1-4	TRBD1	CAISPTGGASKLFF	TGTGCCATCAGCCCGACAGGGGGCGCGAGTAAACTGTTTTTT
NA	TRBV9	TRBJ1-2	TRBD1	CASGTGNGYTF	TGTGCCAGCGGGACAGGGAACGGCTACACCTTC
NA	TRBV4-2	TRBJ2-1	TRBD2	CASSQDGTSAYNEQFF	TGTGCCAGCAGCCAAGATGGGACTAGCGCCTACAATGAGCAGTTCTTC
NA	TRBV5-1	TRBJ2-7	TRBD1	CASSLGDRVPRYEQYF	TGCGCCAGCAGCTTGGGGGACAGGGTCCCCCGGTACGAGCAGTACTTC
NA	TRBV6-5	TRBJ1-3	NA	CASSSREVRPGNTIYF	TGTGCCAGCAGTTCGCGGGAAGTCAGGCCTGGAAACACCATATATTTT
NA	TRBV7-9	TRBJ1-1	NA	CASSLVEADTEAFF	TGTGCCAGCAGCTTAGTTGAGGCGGACACTGAAGCTTTCTTT
NA	TRBV27	TRBJ2-7	TRBD1	CASSLRGTGGKLGEQYF	TGTGCCAGCAGTTTACGAGGGACAGGGGGCAAATTGGGCGAGCAGTACTTC
NA	TRBV4-1	TRBJ2-7	TRBD1	CASSQVETGDYEQYF	TGCGCCAGCAGCCAAGTGGAGACAGGGGACTACGAGCAGTACTTC
NA	TRBV29-1	TRBJ2-5	TRBD2	CSVAAGGRETQYF	TGCAGCGTTGCTGCGGGGGGGCGGGAGACCCAGTACTTC
NA	TRBV6-5	TRBJ2-5	NA	CASSYGQLWLETQYF	TGTGCCAGCAGCTACGGACAATTATGGTTAGAGACCCAGTACTTC
NA	TRBV6-6	TRBJ2-7	NA	CASSPGSSYEQYF	TGTGCCAGCAGCCCGGGGAGCTCCTACGAGCAGTACTTC
NA	TRBV4-2	TRBJ1-1	NA	CASREGGGTGPEAFF	TGTGCCAGCAGAGAAGGTGGGGGGACTGGCCCTGAAGCTTTCTTT
few	TRBV6-6	TRBJ2-7	TRBD2	CASSYGPVAGGYEQYF	TGTGCCAGCAGTTACGGACCTGTAGCGGGAGGATACGAGCAGTACTTC
NA	TRBV6-4	TRBJ1-4	NA	CASSDAQQFNEKLFF	TGTGCCAGCAGTGACGCACAACAGTTTAATGAAAAACTGTTTTTT
NA	TRBV7-7	TRBJ2-7	NA	CASSLGVYGQTSYEQYF	TGTGCCAGCAGCTTAGGAGTCTACGGACAGACCTCCTACGAGCAGTACTTC
NA	TRBV11-1	TRBJ1-4	NA	CASSLRATNEKLFF	TGTGCCAGCAGCTTAAGAGCGACTAATGAAAAACTGTTTTTT
NA	TRBV18	TRBJ2-7	TRBD1	CASSLGTVKSSYEQYF	TGTGCCAGCTCCCTCGGGACAGTTAAGAGCTCCTACGAGCAGTACTTC
once	TRBV7-2	TRBJ2-1	TRBD2	CASSSRLAPISYNEQFF	TGTGCCAGCAGCTCGAGACTAGCGCCCATCTCCTACAATGAGCAGTTCTTC
NA	TRBV9	TRBJ2-1	TRBD1	CASSVEGQGTEQFF	TGTGCCAGCAGCGTAGAGGGACAGGGGACTGAGCAGTTCTTC
NA	TRBV13	TRBJ2-2	NA	CASSSYNRELFF	TGTGCCAGCAGCTCCTATAACCGGGAGCTGTTTTTT
NA	TRBV6-5	TRBJ1-2	NA	CASSYGAYGYTF	TGTGCCAGCAGTTACGGAGCCTATGGCTACACCTTC
NA	TRBV4-2	TRBJ2-2	NA	CASSQDNNGRLSGELFF	TGTGCCAGCAGCCAAGATAATAACGGGAGATTGAGCGGGGAGCTGTTTTTT
NA	TRBV2	TRBJ1-2	NA	CASTREPDYGYTF	TGTGCCAGCACCCGGGAGCCAGATTATGGCTACACCTTC